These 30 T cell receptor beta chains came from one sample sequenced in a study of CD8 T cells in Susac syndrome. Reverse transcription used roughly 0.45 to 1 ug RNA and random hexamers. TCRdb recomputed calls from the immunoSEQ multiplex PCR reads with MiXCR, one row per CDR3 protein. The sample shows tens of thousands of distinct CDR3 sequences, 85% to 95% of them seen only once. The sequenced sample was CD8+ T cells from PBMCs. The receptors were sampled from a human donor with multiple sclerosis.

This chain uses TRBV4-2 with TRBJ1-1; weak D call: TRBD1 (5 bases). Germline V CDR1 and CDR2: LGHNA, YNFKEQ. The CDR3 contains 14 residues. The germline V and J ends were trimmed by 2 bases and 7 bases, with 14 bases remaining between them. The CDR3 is CASSQLDGGIEAFF. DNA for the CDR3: TGTGCCAGCAGCCAACTCGACGGGGGTATTGAAGCTTTCTTT.

The CDR3 sequence: CASSLYRPNQPQHF. The DNA of the CDR3 is TGTGCCAGCAGCTTGTACAGGCCGAATCAGCCCCAGCATTTT. The chain is built from TRBV5-6 and TRBJ1-5; a weak D match, TRBD1 (5 bases). Looked up from germline, CDR1 is SGHDT and CDR2 is YYEEEE. Trimming shortened V by 1 base and J by 4 bases, and 9 bases separated the two germline ends. The CDR3 consists of 14 residues.

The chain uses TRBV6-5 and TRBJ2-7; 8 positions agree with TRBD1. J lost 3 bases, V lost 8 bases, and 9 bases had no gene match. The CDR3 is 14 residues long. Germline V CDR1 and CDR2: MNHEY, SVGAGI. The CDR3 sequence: CASGNGQGFYEQYF. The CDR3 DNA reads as TGTGCCAGCGGAAACGGACAGGGTTTCTACGAGCAGTACTTC.

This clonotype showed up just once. The CDR3 protein is CASSLWRDTEAFF. In DNA, the CDR3 is TGTGCCAGCAGTTTATGGAGGGACACTGAAGCTTTCTTT. V is TRBV28 and J is TRBJ1-1, with D unresolved. V was clipped by 0 bases and J by 3 bases, with 5 bases between them. CDR1 and CDR2 (germline): MDHEN, SYDVKM. This CDR3 region has 13 residues.

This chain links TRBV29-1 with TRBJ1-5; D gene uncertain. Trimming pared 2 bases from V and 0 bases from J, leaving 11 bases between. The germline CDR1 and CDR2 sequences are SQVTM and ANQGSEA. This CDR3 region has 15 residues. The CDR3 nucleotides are TGCAGCGTTGAATTGCCGGGATATAGCAATCAGCCCCAGCATTTT. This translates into CSVELPGYSNQPQHF. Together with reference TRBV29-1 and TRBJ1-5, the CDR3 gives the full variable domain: SAVISQKPSRDICQRGTSLTIQCQVDSQVTMMFWYRQQPGQSLTLIATANQGSEATYESGFVIDKFPISRPNLTFSTLTVSNMSPEDSSIYLCSVELPGYSNQPQHFGDGTRLSIL.

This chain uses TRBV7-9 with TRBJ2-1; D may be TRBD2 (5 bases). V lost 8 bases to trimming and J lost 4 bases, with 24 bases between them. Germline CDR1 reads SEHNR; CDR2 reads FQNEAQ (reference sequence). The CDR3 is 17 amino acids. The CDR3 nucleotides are TGTGCCAGCGCTTTTCCGGTGGGAGCCTTAGATTACAATGAGCAGTTCTTC. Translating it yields CASAFPVGALDYNEQFF.

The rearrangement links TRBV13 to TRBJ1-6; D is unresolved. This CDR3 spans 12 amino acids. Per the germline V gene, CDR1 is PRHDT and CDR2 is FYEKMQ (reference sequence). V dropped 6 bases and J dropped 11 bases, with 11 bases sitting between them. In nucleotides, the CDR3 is TGTGCCAGCAGGCAGGCGTCGACACCCCTCCACTTT. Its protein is CASRQASTPLHF.

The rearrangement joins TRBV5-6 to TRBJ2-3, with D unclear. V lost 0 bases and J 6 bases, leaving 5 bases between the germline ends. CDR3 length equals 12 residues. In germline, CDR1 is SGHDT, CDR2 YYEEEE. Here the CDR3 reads CASSLVGDTQYF. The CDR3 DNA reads TGTGCCAGCAGCTTGGTGGGGGATACGCAGTATTTT.

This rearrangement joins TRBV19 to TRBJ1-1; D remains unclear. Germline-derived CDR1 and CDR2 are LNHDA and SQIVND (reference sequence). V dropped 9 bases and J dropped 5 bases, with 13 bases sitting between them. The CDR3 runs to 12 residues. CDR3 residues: CASNNRGTEAFF. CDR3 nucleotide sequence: TGTGCCAGCAACAACCGGGGAACTGAAGCTTTCTTT. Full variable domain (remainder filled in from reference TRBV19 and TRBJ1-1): DGGITQSPKYLFRKEGQNVTLSCEQNLNHDAMYWYRQDPGQGLRLIYYSQIVNDFQKGDIAEGYSVSREKKESFPLTVTSAQKNPTAFYLCASNNRGTEAFFGQGTRLTVV.

The CDR3 DNA reads as TGTGCCTGGACTGGGTATGGGGGGACTGAAGCTTTCTTT. It translates to CAWTGYGGTEAFF. The genes are TRBV30 and TRBJ1-1; tentatively, D is TRBD1 (5 bases). This CDR3 has 13 amino acids. Trimming left V 4 bases short and J 5 bases short, with 14 bases between. Germline CDR1 and CDR2: GTSNPN and SVGIG (reference sequence). The full variable domain, rest sourced from reference TRBV30 and TRBJ1-1, is SQTIHQWPATLVQPVGSPLSLECTVEGTSNPNLYWYRQAAGRGLQLLFYSVGIGQISSEVPQNLSASRPQDRQFILSSKKLLLSDSGFYLCAWTGYGGTEAFFGQGTRLTVV.

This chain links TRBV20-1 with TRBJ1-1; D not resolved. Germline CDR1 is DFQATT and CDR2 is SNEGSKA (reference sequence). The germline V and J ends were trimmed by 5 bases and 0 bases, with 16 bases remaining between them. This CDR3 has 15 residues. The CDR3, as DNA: TGCAGTGCTTCGCCCCTTGTAATGGTGAACACTGAAGCTTTCTTT. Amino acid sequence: CSASPLVMVNTEAFF.

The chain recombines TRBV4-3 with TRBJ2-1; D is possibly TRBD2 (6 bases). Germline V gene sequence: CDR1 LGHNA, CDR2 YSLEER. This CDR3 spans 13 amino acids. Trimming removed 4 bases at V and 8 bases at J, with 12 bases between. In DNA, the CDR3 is TGCGCCAGCAGCCCTACATCGGGGGATGAGCAGTTCTTC. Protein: CASSPTSGDEQFF.

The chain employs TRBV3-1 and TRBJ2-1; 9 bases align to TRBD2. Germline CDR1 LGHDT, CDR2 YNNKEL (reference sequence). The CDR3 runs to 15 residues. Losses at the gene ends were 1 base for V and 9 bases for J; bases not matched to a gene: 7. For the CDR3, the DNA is TGTGCCAGCAGCCAAGGACTAGCGGAGAATATTGAGCAGTTCTTC. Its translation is CASSQGLAENIEQFF.

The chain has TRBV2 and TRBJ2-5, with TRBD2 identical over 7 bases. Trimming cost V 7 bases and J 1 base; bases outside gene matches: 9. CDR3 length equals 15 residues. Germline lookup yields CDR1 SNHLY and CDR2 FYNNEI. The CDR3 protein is CASKEEAGLQETQYF. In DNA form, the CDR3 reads TGTGCCAGCAAGGAGGAAGCGGGACTCCAAGAGACCCAGTACTTC.

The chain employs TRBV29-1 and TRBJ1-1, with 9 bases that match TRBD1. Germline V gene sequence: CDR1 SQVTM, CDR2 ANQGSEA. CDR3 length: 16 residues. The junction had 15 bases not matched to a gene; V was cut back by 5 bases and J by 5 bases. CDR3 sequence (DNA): TGCAGCGTTAGAATGAGGGTGACAGGGGGAAGAACTGAAGCTTTCTTT. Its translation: CSVRMRVTGGRTEAFF.

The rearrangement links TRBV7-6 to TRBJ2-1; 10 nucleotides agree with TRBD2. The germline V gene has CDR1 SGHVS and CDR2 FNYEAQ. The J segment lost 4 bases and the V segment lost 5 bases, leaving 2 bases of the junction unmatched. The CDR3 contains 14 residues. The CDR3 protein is CASSGTSDYNEQFF. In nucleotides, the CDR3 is TGTGCCAGCAGCGGGACTAGCGATTACAATGAGCAGTTCTTC.

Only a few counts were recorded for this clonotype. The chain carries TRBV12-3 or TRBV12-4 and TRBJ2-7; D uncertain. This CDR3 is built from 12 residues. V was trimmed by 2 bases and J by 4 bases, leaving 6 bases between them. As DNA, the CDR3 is TGTGCCAGCAGTTTAACGGTATACGAGCAGTACTTC. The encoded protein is CASSLTVYEQYF.

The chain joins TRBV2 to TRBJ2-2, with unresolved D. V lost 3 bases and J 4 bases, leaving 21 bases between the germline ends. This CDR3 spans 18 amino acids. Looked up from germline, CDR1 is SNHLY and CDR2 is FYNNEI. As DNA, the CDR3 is TGTGCCAGCAGTGATCATCCTGAATCCCTTTCGGGCACCGGGGAGCTGTTTTTT. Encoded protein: CASSDHPESLSGTGELFF.

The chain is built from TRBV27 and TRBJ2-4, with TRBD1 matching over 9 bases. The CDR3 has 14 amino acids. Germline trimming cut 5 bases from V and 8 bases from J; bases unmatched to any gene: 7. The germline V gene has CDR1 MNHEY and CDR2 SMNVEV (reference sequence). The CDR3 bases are TGTGCCAGCAGTCCGGACAGGGGATGGGACATTCAGTACTTC. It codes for CASSPDRGWDIQYF.

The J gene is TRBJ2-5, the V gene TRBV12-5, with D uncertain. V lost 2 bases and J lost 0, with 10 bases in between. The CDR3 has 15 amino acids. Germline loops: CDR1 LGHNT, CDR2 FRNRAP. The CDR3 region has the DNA TGTGCTAGTGGTTTGCCCGGGCCTAACCAAGAGACCCAGTACTTC. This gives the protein CASGLPGPNQETQYF. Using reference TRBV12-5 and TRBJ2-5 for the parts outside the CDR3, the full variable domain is DARVTQTPRHKVTEMGQEVTMRCQPILGHNTVFWYRQTMMQGLELLAYFRNRAPLDDSGMPKDRFSAEMPDATLATLKIQPSEPRDSAVYFCASGLPGPNQETQYFGPGTRLLVL.

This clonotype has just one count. As DNA, the CDR3 is TGTGCCAGCAGTTTAGATAACAGTGACACCGGGGAGCTGTTTTTT. This codes for CASSLDNSDTGELFF. The V gene is TRBV27, the J gene TRBJ2-2; D is unresolved. CDR1 and CDR2 from the germline V gene are MNHEY and SMNVEV (reference sequence). The CDR3 consists of 15 residues. V lost 2 bases to trimming and J lost 3 bases, with 10 bases between them.

Written as DNA, the CDR3 is TGTGCCAGTAGTATTAAAGGGCTAGAGCTCCTCAAGGGTGATACGCAGTATTTT. It yields the protein CASSIKGLELLKGDTQYF. The V gene is TRBV19, the J gene TRBJ2-3; D not resolved. The ends were cut back, 3 bases at V and 6 bases at J, with 25 bases in the middle. The CDR3 consists of 18 residues. Germline CDR1 and CDR2: LNHDA and SQIVND (reference sequence).

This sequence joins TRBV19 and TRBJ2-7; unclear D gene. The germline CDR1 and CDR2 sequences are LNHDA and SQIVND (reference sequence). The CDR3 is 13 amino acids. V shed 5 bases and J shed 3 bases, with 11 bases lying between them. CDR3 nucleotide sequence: TGTGCCAGTAGTGAGGACCCCAACTACGAGCAGTACTTC. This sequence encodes CASSEDPNYEQYF.

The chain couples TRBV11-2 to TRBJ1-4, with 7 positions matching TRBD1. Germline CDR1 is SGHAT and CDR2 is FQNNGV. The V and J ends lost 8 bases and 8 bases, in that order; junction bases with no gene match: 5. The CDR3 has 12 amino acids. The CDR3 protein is CASRQGGEKLFF. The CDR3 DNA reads TGTGCCAGCCGACAGGGAGGCGAAAAACTGTTTTTT.

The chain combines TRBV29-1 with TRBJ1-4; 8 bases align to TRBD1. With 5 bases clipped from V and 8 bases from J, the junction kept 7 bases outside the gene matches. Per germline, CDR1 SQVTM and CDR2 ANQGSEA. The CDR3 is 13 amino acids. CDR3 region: CSVRAGQEEKLFF. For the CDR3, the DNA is TGCAGCGTTAGAGCGGGACAGGAGGAAAAACTGTTTTTT. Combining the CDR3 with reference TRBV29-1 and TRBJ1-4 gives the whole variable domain SAVISQKPSRDICQRGTSLTIQCQVDSQVTMMFWYRQQPGQSLTLIATANQGSEATYESGFVIDKFPISRPNLTFSTLTVSNMSPEDSSIYLCSVRAGQEEKLFFGSGTQLSVL.

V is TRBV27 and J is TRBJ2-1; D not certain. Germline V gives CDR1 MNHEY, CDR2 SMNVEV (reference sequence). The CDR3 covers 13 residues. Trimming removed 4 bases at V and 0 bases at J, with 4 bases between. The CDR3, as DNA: TGTGCCAGCAGTTCCGCCTCCTACAATGAGCAGTTCTTC. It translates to CASSSASYNEQFF.

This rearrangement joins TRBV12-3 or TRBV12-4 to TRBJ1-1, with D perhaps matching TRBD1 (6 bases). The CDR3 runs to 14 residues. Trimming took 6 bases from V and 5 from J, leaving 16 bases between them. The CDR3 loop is CASRDPGQRTEAFF. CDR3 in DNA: TGTGCCAGCAGGGACCCGGGACAAAGAACTGAAGCTTTCTTT.

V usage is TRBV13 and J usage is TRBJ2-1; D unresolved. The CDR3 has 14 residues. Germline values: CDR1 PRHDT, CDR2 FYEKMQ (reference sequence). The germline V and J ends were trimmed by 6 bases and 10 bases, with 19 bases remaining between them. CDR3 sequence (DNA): TGTGCCAGCAGATCTACTATACCTAAGATCGAGCAGTTCTTC. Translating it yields CASRSTIPKIEQFF. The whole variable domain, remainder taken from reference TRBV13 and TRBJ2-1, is AAGVIQSPRHLIKEKRETATLKCYPIPRHDTVYWYQQGPGQDPQFLISFYEKMQSDKGSIPDRFSAQQFSDYHSELNMSSLELGDSALYFCASRSTIPKIEQFFGPGTRLTVL.

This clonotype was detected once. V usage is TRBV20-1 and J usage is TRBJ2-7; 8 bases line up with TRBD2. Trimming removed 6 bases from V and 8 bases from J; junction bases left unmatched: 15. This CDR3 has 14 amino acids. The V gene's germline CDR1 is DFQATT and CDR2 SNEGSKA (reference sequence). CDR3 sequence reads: CSASRGTRIGQQYF. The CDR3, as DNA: TGCAGTGCCTCCCGAGGGACTAGAATCGGGCAGCAGTACTTC.

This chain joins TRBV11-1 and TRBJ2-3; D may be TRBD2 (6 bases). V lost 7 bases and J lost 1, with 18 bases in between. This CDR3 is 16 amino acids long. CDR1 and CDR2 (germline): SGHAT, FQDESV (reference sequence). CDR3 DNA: TGTGCCAGCAACTACCCCACCGGCGGGGGCACAGATACGCAGTATTTT. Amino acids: CASNYPTGGGTDTQYF.